A selection of T cell receptor beta chains follows, all from one sample in a study of identical twins. TCRdb passed the 5' RACE reads through MiXCR, listing each CDR3 protein once. This table has under 350,000 distinct CDR3 sequences, roughly 10% appearing once. The same data also contributed to another study, on yellow fever vaccine responses in identical twins.

The sequenced material came from CD8+ T cells sorted from blood. These receptors were taken from a woman aged 18-29 years in good health. Both conserved end residues are part of each CDR3. The D gene is left open where the match is weak. Part of the rows lack a size; the others show once, few, many or a class for expanded clones.

cdr3_length	j_call	d_call	v_call	clone_size	cdr3_nt	cdr3_aa
13	TRBJ2-7	TRBD1	TRBV5-1	few	TGCGCCAGCAAGGGACAGGGTTCGGACGAGCAGTACTTC	CASKGQGSDEQYF
14	TRBJ2-3	TRBD1	TRBV20-1	few	TGCAGTGCCGCAGGGGGCGATAGCACAGATACGCAGTATTTT	CSAAGGDSTDTQYF
17	TRBJ2-1	-	TRBV5-1	many	TGCGCCAGCAGCTCTCCTCTTAAGCGGGCCTCCTACAATGAGCAGTTCTTC	CASSSPLKRASYNEQFF
15	TRBJ2-1	-	TRBV7-9	few	TGTGCCAGCAGCTTGGTACAGGAACCCTACAATGAGCAGTTCTTC	CASSLVQEPYNEQFF
13	TRBJ2-3	TRBD2	TRBV4-1	many	TGCGCCAGCAGCTCTAAGCGGGGCGGTACGCAGTATTTT	CASSSKRGGTQYF
15	TRBJ2-1	-	TRBV4-3	many	TGCGCCAGCAGCCAAGGGTCGGGACCAGACAATGAGCAGTTCTTC	CASSQGSGPDNEQFF
14	TRBJ2-7	-	TRBV27	many	TGCGCCAGCAGCTTACGGGGCGCGTCCTACGAGCAGTACTTC	CASSLRGASYEQYF
17	TRBJ2-7	TRBD2	TRBV11-2	-	TGTGCCAGCAGCTTAGAAAGCCCCGGACTAGCGGTGTACGAGCAGTACTTC	CASSLESPGLAVYEQYF
16	TRBJ1-4	-	TRBV7-9	many	TGTGCCAGCAGCTTGTCGGGCCCCGGGGCAGGGGAAAAACTGTTTTTT	CASSLSGPGAGEKLFF
15	TRBJ2-7	-	TRBV7-9	few	TGTGCCAGCAGCCCCGAAGAGGGAAGGATCCACGAGCAGTACTTC	CASSPEEGRIHEQYF
18	TRBJ1-5	TRBD1	TRBV11-1	many	TGTGCCAGCAGCTTAGAAGGGACAGGGGGCGAAAGCAATCAGCCCCAGCATTTT	CASSLEGTGGESNQPQHF
16	TRBJ2-4	TRBD2	TRBV7-2	few	TGTGCCAGCAGCTCGCCGGGACTAGGAGCCAAAAACATTCAGTACTTC	CASSSPGLGAKNIQYF
16	TRBJ2-3	-	TRBV7-9	few	TGTGCCAGCAACTTACCCAAAGCTGCCCCCACAGATACGCAGTATTTT	CASNLPKAAPTDTQYF
14	TRBJ2-7	-	TRBV6-2/TRBV6-3	few	TGTGCCAGCAGTTACCCGTCGGGGGTCGGAGAGCAGTACTTC	CASSYPSGVGEQYF
18	TRBJ2-1	TRBD2	TRBV27	-	TGTGCCAGCAGTTTAGCTGCCCTCGGGGGGGGGACCTACAATGAGCAGTTCTTC	CASSLAALGGGTYNEQFF
17	TRBJ2-5	TRBD1	TRBV6-5	once	TGTGCCAGCAGTTACCCTAGACAGGGGGCGAAGGGAGAGACCCAGTACTTC	CASSYPRQGAKGETQYF
16	TRBJ2-2	TRBD2	TRBV6-2/TRBV6-3	-	TGTGCCAGCAGGCCCCTTGGCGGGAGACTCGCCGGGGAGCTGTTTTTT	CASRPLGGRLAGELFF
14	TRBJ2-7	TRBD1	TRBV7-9	-	TGTGCCAGCAGCCGAAGGGACAGGACCTACGAGCAGTACTTC	CASSRRDRTYEQYF
13	TRBJ2-7	-	TRBV20-1	many	TGCAGTGCTAGAGGAGCGGAAGCCTACGAGCAGTACTTC	CSARGAEAYEQYF
17	TRBJ2-1	TRBD2	TRBV7-3	few	TGTGCCAGCAGCTCACCTGGGGGCGGGGGGGCTTCGAATGAGCAGTTCTTC	CASSSPGGGGASNEQFF
15	TRBJ2-2	TRBD2	TRBV27	-	TGTGCCAGCAGTCCTAGCGGGAGAGATTTTGGGGAGCTGTTTTTT	CASSPSGRDFGELFF
13	TRBJ2-1	-	TRBV11-2	few	TGTGCCAGCCGGGGGGCCCTCGTCGATGAGCAGTTCTTC	CASRGALVDEQFF
15	TRBJ2-3	-	TRBV29-1	-	TGCAGCGTGAAGAGTGGGGCCATACGGGGAGATACGCAGTATTTT	CSVKSGAIRGDTQYF
18	TRBJ1-4	TRBD1	TRBV7-6	-	TGTGCCTTCAGTTTCTTCGACAGGGCAGGACCCGGCTATGAAAAACTGTTTTTT	CAFSFFDRAGPGYEKLFF
14	TRBJ1-1	-	TRBV7-3	-	TGTGCCAGCAGCCCATCCCCCCGGGCGACTGAAGCTTTCTTT	CASSPSPRATEAFF
16	TRBJ1-4	-	TRBV20-1	many	TGCAGTGCTCAGGGGTGGGGCCCGGAGGGGGATGAAAAACTGTTTTTT	CSAQGWGPEGDEKLFF
15	TRBJ2-1	-	TRBV19	-	TGTGCCAGTGGATACAGGGAAGTATCGGTCCATGAGCAGTTCTTC	CASGYREVSVHEQFF
15	TRBJ2-3	TRBD2	TRBV24-1	-	TGTGCCACCCCAGCAGCGGGGAGGATCACAGATACGCAGTATTTT	CATPAAGRITDTQYF
16	TRBJ2-7	TRBD2	TRBV20-1	few	TGCAGTGCTAGACGAAGGACTAGCGGGGGGAACTACGAGCAGTACTTC	CSARRRTSGGNYEQYF
12	TRBJ2-1	-	TRBV4-1	many	TGCGCCAGCAGCCAAGATCTCAGTTCGCAGTTCTTC	CASSQDLSSQFF
19	TRBJ2-1	TRBD2	TRBV6-5	-	TGTGCCAGCAGTTTCCCCCGTGGAGCGGGGGGAAGCTCCTACAATGAGCAGTTCTTC	CASSFPRGAGGSSYNEQFF
13	TRBJ2-5	-	TRBV4-1	once	TGCGCCAGCAGCCAGGGGGCCCAAGAGACCCAGTACTTC	CASSQGAQETQYF
13	TRBJ1-1	-	TRBV29-1	-	TGCAGCGACGGACGGATGGGGAACACTGAAGCTTTCTTT	CSDGRMGNTEAFF
18	TRBJ2-5	TRBD2	TRBV11-2	-	TGTGCCAGCATCAACATTCCGGCAGCGGGACTGAGAAAAGAGACCCAGTACTTC	CASINIPAAGLRKETQYF
11	TRBJ2-7	-	TRBV9	-	TGTGCCAGCGGAGGACGTTACGAGCAGTACTTC	CASGGRYEQYF
18	TRBJ1-1	TRBD1	TRBV7-3	many	TGTGCCAGCAGCTTACACGGGACAGGGGGAGTTCGGGACACTGAAGCTTTCTTT	CASSLHGTGGVRDTEAFF
14	TRBJ1-5	-	TRBV3-1	many	TGTGCCAGCAGCTCTGGTGAGTCCAATCAGCCCCAGCATTTT	CASSSGESNQPQHF
12	TRBJ2-1	-	TRBV29-1	few	TGCAGCGTTGGGCGGGATTTATTTGAGCAGTTCTTC	CSVGRDLFEQFF
16	TRBJ2-3	-	TRBV7-6	few	TGTGCCAGCAGCTTAGACTCGTCGTCGGGCACAGATACGCAGTATTTT	CASSLDSSSGTDTQYF
15	TRBJ2-2	-	TRBV20-1	-	TGCAGTGCTAGGGACCGGGACACCTACACCGGGGAGCTGTTTTTT	CSARDRDTYTGELFF
15	TRBJ1-5	-	TRBV12-3/TRBV12-4	many	TGTGCCAGCAGCTACGCTCTGGGCTTGAATCAGCCCCAGCATTTT	CASSYALGLNQPQHF
16	TRBJ2-7	TRBD2	TRBV4-3	many	TGCGCCAGCAGCCAAGATCTAGCGGGAGGGGGCCACGAGCAGTACTTC	CASSQDLAGGGHEQYF
16	TRBJ1-6	-	TRBV5-1	few	TGCGCCAGCAGCTTAGTTTCAAGCTCCTATAATTCACCCCTCCACTTT	CASSLVSSSYNSPLHF
14	TRBJ2-7	-	TRBV10-2	-	TGCGCCAGCAATGGTGTCCAAGAGCCTTACGAGCAGTACTTC	CASNGVQEPYEQYF
13	TRBJ2-7	TRBD2	TRBV7-8	-	TGTGCCAGCAGCCGCGGGGGGGCGAACGAGCAGTACTTC	CASSRGGANEQYF